The clone carrying this T cell receptor beta chain was detected a few times. Its matching antigen is unknown. At one end the junction does not follow the germline gene, possibly because of a read error. The record originates from a study of T-cell reconstitution after alpha-beta-depleted transplantation in children. Findings and limits, study-wide: After transplant, at about two months, alpha-beta T cells were reportedly derived from several hundred expanded graft clones. Some patients owed their high day-60 TCRbeta diversity to surviving recipient T cells and thymic progenitors. Most T-cell counts and diversity one year after the transplant came from T cells that were newly produced.

Looked up from germline, CDR1 is SGHDN and CDR2 is FVKESK. The CDR3 totals 11 residues. A library of TCRbeta sequences, prepared with unique molecular identifiers, was generated. From the PCR reads, TCRdb called clonotypes with MiXCR, one entry per CDR3 protein. The table lists about 470,000 distinct CDR3 sequences, about 45% of them singletons, with 27% in the top ten. J is TRBJ2-7 and V is TRBV14; D gene ambiguous. This specimen was PBMCs, taken before TCRalphabeta/CD19-depleted stem cell transplant. The TCR sequence derives from a girl aged 2-10 years with aplastic anemia, due to receive a stem cell transplant. The CDR3 DNA sequence: TGTGCCAGCAGCCAAGGCCTGGGCCGGCACTTC. Its protein product is CASSQGLGRHF.